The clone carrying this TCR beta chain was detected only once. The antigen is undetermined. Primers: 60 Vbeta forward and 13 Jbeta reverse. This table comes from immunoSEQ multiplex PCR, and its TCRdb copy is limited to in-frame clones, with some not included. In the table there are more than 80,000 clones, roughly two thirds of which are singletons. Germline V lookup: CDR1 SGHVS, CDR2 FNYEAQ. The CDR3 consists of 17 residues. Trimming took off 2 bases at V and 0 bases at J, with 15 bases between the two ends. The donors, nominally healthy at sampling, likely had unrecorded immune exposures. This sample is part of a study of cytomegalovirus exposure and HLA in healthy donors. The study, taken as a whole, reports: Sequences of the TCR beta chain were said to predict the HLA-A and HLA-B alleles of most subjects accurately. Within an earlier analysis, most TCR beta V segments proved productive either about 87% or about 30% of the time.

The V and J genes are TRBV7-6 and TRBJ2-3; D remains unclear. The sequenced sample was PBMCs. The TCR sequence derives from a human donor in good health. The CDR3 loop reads CASSLQLSASSTDTQYF. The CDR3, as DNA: TGTGCCAGCAGCTTACAACTCAGCGCGTCTAGCACAGATACGCAGTATTTT.